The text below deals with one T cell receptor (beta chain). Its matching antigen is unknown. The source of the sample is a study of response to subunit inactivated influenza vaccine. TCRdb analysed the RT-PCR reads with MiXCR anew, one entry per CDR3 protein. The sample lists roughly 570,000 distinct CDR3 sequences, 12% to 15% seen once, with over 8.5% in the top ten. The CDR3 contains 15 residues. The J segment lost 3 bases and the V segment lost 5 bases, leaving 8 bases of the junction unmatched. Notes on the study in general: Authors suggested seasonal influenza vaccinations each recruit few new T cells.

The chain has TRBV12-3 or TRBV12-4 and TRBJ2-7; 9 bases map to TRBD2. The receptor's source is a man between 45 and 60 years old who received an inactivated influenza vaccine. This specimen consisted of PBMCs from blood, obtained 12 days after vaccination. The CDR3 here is CASSPKRGALYEQYF. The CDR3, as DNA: TGTGCCAGCAGTCCTAAGCGGGGGGCCCTCTACGAGCAGTACTTC.